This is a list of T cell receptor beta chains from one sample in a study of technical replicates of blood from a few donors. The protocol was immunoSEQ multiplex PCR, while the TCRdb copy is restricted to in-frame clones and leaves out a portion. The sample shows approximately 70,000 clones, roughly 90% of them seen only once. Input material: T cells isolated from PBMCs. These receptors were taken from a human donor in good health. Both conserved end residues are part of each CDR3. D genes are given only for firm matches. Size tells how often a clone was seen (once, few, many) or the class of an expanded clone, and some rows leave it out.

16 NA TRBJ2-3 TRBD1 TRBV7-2 TGTGCCAGCAGCTTATGGACAGGGTTTGGCACAGATACGCAGTATTTT CASSLWTGFGTDTQYF
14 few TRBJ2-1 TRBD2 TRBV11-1 TGTGCCAGCAGCCGGACTAGCGGGAGAGGCGAGCAGTTCTTC CASSRTSGRGEQFF
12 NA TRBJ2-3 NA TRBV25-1 TGTGCCAGCAGTGAATTATATAATACGCAGTATTTT CASSELYNTQYF
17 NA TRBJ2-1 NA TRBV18 TGTGCCAGCTCACCACGGAAAGAGACTAACTCCTACAATGAGCAGTTCTTC CASSPRKETNSYNEQFF
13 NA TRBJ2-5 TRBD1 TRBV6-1 TGTGCCAGCAGAGGACAGGGAGTCGGGACCCAGTACTTC CASRGQGVGTQYF
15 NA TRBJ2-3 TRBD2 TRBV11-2 TGTGCCAGCAGCGTCATACTAGCGGACACAGATACGCAGTATTTT CASSVILADTDTQYF
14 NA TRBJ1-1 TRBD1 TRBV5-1 TGCGCCAGCAGCCCGGGGACAGGGGGCTCTGAAGCTTTCTTT CASSPGTGGSEAFF
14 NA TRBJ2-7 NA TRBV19 TGTGCCAGTAGTATGACTCTGAGCTCCTACGAGCAGTACTTC CASSMTLSSYEQYF
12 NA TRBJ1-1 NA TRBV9 TGTGCCAGCAGCGTATATAACACTGAAGCTTTCTTT CASSVYNTEAFF
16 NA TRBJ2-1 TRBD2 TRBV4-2 TGTGCCAGCAGCCTCGATCTAGGACTAGCGGGAAGTTTGCAGTTCTTC CASSLDLGLAGSLQFF
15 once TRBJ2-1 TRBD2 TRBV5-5 TGTGCCAGCAGCCCCTTCGGGAGGGATTACAATGAGCAGTTCTTC CASSPFGRDYNEQFF
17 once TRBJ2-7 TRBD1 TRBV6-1 TGTGCCAGCAGTGAAGCCTACGACAGGGTGAAGTCCTACGAGCAGTACTTC CASSEAYDRVKSYEQYF
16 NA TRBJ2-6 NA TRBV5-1 TGCGCCAGCAACAGGGCACCAGTCTCTGGGGCCAACGTCCTGACTTTC CASNRAPVSGANVLTF
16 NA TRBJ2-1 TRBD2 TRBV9 TGTGCCAGCAGCGCACCGGGACTAGCGGGAAGTAGTGAGCAGTTCTTC CASSAPGLAGSSEQFF
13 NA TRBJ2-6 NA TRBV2 TGTGCCAATCAGTGCTCTGGGGCCAACGTCCTGACTTTC CANQCSGANVLTF
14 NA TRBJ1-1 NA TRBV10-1 TGCGCCAGCAGTAAAAGGACCGGGGGGGCCGAAGCTTTCTTT CASSKRTGGAEAFF
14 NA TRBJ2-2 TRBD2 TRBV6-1 TGTGCCACGTGGGGTAGCGGGATAGCCGGGGAGCTGTTTTTT CATWGSGIAGELFF
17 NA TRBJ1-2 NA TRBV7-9 TGTGCCAGCAGCCATACAGGAATCCCCTTGGCTAACTATGGCTACACCTTC CASSHTGIPLANYGYTF
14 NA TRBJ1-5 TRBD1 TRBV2 TGTGCCAGCAGTATAGACAGGGAATACCAGCCCCAGCATTTT CASSIDREYQPQHF
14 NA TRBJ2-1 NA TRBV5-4 TGTGCCAGCAGCCACCAAGCGGGTTACAATGAGCAGTTCTTC CASSHQAGYNEQFF
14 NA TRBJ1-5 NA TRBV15 TGTGCCACCAGCAGAGATGAAGGGGGTCAGCCCCAGCATTTT CATSRDEGGQPQHF
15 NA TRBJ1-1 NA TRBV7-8 TGTGCCAGCAGCCCCGAACGGAGGATGAACACTGAAGCTTTCTTT CASSPERRMNTEAFF
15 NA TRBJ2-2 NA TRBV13 TGTGCCAGCAGCTCACAGGTTACGAACACCGGGGAGCTGTTTTTT CASSSQVTNTGELFF
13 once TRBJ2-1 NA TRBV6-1 TGTGCCAGCTGGCATAGTGGGGGCGGTGAGCAGTTCTTC CASWHSGGGEQFF
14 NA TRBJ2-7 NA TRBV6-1 TGTGCCAGCAGTGAAGCGCTGCAGACCTACGAGCAGTACTTC CASSEALQTYEQYF
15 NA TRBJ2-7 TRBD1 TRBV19 TGTGCCAGTAGTATAATGGGGACAGGGTCCCACGAGCAGTACTTC CASSIMGTGSHEQYF
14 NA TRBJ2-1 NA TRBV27 TGTGCCAGCCGCAGAGGTAGTTCCTACAATGAGCAGTTCTTC CASRRGSSYNEQFF
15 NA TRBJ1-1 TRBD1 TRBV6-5 TGTGCCAGCAGTTACTCGTTAACAGGGGACACTGAAGCTTTCTTT CASSYSLTGDTEAFF
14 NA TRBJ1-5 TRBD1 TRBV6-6 TGTGCCAGCAGTCCGGGACAGGCAAATCAGCCCCAGCATTTT CASSPGQANQPQHF
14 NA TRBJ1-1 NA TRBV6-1 TGTGCCAGCAGTGATTCGGGGATATACACTGAAGCTTTCTTT CASSDSGIYTEAFF
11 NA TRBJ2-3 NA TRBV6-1 TGTGCCAGCACCTGGACTACCGACCCGATTTTT CASTWTTDPIF
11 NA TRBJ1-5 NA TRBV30 TGTGCCTGGAGTCAACCCGGAGTCCAGCATTTT CAWSQPGVQHF
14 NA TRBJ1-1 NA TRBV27 TGTGCCAGCACCGGGACTGCCCTGAACACTGAAGCTTTCTTT CASTGTALNTEAFF
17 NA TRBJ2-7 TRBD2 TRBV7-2 TGTGCCAGCAGCTCCACAGCGGGAGTGTATAGGGTCTACGAGCAGTACTTC CASSSTAGVYRVYEQYF
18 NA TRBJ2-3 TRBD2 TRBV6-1 TGTGCCAGCAGTGAATATATTCATCGGGCGGGGGACACAGATACGCAGTATTTT CASSEYIHRAGDTDTQYF
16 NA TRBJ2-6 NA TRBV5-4 TGTGCCAGCAGCCTATCGTACAGGGCTGGGGCCAACGTCCTGACTTTC CASSLSYRAGANVLTF
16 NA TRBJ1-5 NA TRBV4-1 TGCGCCAGCAGCCAAGGGAGACCGGCTAGCAATCAGCCCCAGCATTTT CASSQGRPASNQPQHF
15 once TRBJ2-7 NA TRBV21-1 TGTGCCAGCAGGGGACAGGGGGCCCAGTGGGACGAGCAGTACTTC CASRGQGAQWDEQYF